The clone carrying this TCR beta chain has only a few counts. Antigen specificity is unknown. These data are taken from a study of glioma-infiltrating T cells. The study, taken as a whole, reports: Above-expected tissue-blood divergence occurred in all gliomas, most in low-grade ones.

Losses at the gene ends were 1 base for V and 6 bases for J; bases not matched to a gene: 7. This CDR3 is 15 amino acids long. Germline CDR1 reads KGHSH; CDR2 reads LQKENI. TCR alpha and beta CDR3 regions were amplified from RNA using iRepertoire nested multiplex PCR. TCRdb reprocessed the multiplex PCR reads via MiXCR and lists one record per CDR3 protein. Here the sample spans approximately 400,000 distinct CDR3 sequences, roughly 41% being singletons. The source is a human donor with low-grade glioma or glioblastoma, undergoing nonglioma brain surgery, or in good health (not recorded which). Material: glioma tissue, nonneoplastic brain tissue, or PBMCs (not recorded which). This sequence joins TRBV18 and TRBJ1-2; 8 positions agree with TRBD1. Here the CDR3 reads CASSPQTTGVHGYTF. CDR3 DNA: TGTGCCAGCTCACCACAGACGACAGGGGTCCATGGCTACACCTTC.